This T cell receptor (beta chain) was recorded in a study of shared clonotypes between healthy human individuals. V gave up 3 bases and J gave up 1 base, with 6 bases separating them. The length of the CDR3 is 13 residues. Per the germline V gene, CDR1 is LNHDA and CDR2 is SQIVND (reference sequence). In the study's own analysis: Junction-only sequences without quality scores were provided by ImmunoSEQ, so filtering was different. Some clones are missing from TCRdb's copy, which holds only in-frame ones; the method was immunoSEQ multiplex PCR. V, J and clone size derive from that table, while D and trimming were established from the DNA sequence. The sample yields about 2.3 million clones, roughly 90% seen once.

Sequences were obtained from naive CD4+ T cells from PBMCs. Subset noted: CD45RA+ positively selected. This rearrangement joins TRBV19 to TRBJ2-5; D not resolved. The sequence derives from a man between 18 and 35 years old in good health. Some clones in this sample may be carry-over from other donors' samples. CDR3 sequence (DNA): TGTGCCAGTAGTATGAGACGCCAAGAGACCCAGTACTTC. Translated, it gives CASSMRRQETQYF.